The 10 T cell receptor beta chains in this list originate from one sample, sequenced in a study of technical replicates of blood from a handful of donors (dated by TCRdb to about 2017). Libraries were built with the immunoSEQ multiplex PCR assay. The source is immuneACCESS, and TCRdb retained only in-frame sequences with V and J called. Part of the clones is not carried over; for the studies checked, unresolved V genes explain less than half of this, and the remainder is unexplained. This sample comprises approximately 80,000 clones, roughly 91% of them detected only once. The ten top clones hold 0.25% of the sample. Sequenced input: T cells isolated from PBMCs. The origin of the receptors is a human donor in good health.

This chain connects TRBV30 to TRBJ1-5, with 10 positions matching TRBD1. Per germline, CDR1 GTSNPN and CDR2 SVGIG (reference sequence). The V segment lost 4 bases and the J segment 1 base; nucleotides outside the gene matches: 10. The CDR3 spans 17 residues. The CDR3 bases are TGTGCCTGGACTGCGGGACAGGGGATTCGGAGCAATCAGCCCCAGCATTTT. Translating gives CAWTAGQGIRSNQPQHF.

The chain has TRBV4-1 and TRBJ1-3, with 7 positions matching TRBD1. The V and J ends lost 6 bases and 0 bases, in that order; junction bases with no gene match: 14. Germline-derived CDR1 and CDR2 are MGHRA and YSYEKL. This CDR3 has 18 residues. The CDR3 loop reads CASSLKQGPPTSGNTIYF. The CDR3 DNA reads TGCGCCAGCAGTCTCAAACAGGGGCCACCTACCTCTGGAAACACCATATATTTT.

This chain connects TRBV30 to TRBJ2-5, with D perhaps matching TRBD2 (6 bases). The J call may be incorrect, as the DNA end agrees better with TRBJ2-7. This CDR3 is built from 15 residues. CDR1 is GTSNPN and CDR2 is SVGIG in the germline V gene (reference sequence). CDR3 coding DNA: TGTGCCTGGAGTGTACACGGGGGTTTTTCCTACGAGCAGTACTTC. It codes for CAWSVHGGFSYEQYF.

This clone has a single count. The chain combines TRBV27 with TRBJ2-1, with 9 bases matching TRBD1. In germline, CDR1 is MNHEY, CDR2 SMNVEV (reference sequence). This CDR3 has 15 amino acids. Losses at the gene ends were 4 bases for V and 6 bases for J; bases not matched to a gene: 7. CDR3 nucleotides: TGTGCCAGCAGTTCCGGGACAGGGCTTTTCAATGAGCAGTTCTTC. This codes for CASSSGTGLFNEQFF.

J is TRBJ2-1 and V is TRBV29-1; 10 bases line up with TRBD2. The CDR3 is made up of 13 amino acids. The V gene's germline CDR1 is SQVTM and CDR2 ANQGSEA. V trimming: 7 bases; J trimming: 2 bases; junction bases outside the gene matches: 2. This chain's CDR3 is CSATSGTYNEQFF. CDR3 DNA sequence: TGCAGCGCAACTAGCGGGACCTACAATGAGCAGTTCTTC.

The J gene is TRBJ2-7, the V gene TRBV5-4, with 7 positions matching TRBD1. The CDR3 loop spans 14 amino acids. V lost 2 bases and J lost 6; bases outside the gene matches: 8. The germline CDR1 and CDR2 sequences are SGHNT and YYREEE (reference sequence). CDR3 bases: TGTGCCAGCAGCTTTCCTCAAGGGGGCGGCGAGCAGTACTTC. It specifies CASSFPQGGGEQYF.

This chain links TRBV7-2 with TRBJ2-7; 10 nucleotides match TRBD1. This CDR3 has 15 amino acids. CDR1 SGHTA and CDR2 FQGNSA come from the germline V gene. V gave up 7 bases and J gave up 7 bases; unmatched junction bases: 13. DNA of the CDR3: TGTGCCAGCACCCCGACAGGGGGCGCGTCAGGAGAGCAGTACTTC. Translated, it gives CASTPTGGASGEQYF. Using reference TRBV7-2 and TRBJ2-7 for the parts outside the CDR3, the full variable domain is GAGVSQSPSNKVTEKGKDVELRCDPISGHTALYWYRQSLGQGLEFLIYFQGNSAPDKSGLPSDRFSAERTGGSVSTLTIQRTQQEDSAVYLCASTPTGGASGEQYFGPGTRLTVT.

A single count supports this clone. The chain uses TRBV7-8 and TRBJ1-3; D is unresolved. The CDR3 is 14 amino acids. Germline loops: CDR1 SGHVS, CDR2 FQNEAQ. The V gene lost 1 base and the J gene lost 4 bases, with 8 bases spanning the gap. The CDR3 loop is CASSLGGGGNTIYF. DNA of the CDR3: TGTGCCAGCAGCTTAGGGGGAGGGGGAAACACCATATATTTT.

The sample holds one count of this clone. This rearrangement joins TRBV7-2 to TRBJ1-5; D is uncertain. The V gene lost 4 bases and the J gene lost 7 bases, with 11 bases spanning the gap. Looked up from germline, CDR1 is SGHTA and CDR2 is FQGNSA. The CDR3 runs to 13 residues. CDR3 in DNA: TGTGCCAGCAGCTCCCCGTATCGGCAGCCCCAGCATTTT. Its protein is CASSSPYRQPQHF.

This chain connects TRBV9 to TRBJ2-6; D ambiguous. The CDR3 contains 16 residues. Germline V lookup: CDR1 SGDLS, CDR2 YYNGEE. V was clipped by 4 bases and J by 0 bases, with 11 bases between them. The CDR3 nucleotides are TGTGCCAGCAGCCCAAAAAGAGGCTCTGGGGCCAACGTCCTGACTTTC. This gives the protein CASSPKRGSGANVLTF.